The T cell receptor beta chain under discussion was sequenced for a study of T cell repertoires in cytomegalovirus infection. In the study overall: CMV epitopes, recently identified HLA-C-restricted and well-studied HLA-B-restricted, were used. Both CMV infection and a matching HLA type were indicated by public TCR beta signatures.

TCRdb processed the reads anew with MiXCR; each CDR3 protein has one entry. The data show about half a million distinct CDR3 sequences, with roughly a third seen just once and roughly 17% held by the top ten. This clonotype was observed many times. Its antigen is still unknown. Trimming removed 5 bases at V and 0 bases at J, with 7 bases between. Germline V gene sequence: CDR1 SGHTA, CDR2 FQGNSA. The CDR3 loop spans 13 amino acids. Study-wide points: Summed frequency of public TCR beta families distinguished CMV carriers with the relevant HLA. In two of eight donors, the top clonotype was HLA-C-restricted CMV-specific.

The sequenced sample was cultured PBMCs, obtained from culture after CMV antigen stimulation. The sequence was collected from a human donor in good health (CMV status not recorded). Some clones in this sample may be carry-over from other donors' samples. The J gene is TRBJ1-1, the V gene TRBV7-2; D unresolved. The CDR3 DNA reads TGTGCCAGCAGCCCCTACATGAACACTGAAGCTTTCTTT. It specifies CASSPYMNTEAFF.